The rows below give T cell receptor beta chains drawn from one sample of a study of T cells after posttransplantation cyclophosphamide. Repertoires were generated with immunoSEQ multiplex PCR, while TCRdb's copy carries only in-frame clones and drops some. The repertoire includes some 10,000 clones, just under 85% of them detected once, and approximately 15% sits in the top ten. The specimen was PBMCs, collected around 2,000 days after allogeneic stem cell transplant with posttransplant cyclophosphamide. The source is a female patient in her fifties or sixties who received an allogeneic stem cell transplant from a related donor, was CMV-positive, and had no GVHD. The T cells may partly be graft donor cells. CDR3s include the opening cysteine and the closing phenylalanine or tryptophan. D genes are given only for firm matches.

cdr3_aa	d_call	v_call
CASSQVVVEGSGNQPQHF	.	TRBV14
CASSVGAWDSPNEKLFF	TRBD1	TRBV9
CASSIGPQTNTEAFF	.	TRBV19
CASSPDRSYTGELFF	TRBD1	TRBV5-6
CASSEDRAHEQYF	.	TRBV2
CASSMPSLAQETQYF	.	TRBV19
CASSQWGGMNTEAFF	.	TRBV14
CASSIDIRVRRLNEQFF	.	TRBV19
CASSHNTGELFF	.	TRBV11-2
CASSPGGGGQETQYF	TRBD2	TRBV7-3
CASSKSREGRSGELFF	.	TRBV2
CASSLAGETDTQYF	TRBD2	TRBV2
CATQGLAGRDRSYEQYF	TRBD2	TRBV19
CASSVTYRNRGPGELFF	TRBD1	TRBV5-4
CASSSRPGQGSYEQYF	TRBD1	TRBV7-8
CASSPTGTGNGYTF	TRBD1	TRBV27
CATRLGPGQGVSTGELFF	TRBD1	TRBV15
CASSRRGKNTEAFF	.	TRBV7-6
CASSLGLAGEQYF	TRBD2	TRBV27
CASSTGRTSGSVETQYF	TRBD2	TRBV7-9
CASSPFRTDTQYF	.	TRBV7-8
CSVLGTGVQMNTEAFF	TRBD1	TRBV29-1
CASSWTSGSTDTQYF	TRBD2	TRBV5-1
CASSLRAVASTGLYEQYF	.	TRBV7-2
CASSFGVISYNEQFF	.	TRBV5-6
CASSPPGTRDRGSRTEAFF	TRBD1	TRBV18
CSASGYEQYF	.	TRBV20-1
CASSIRQAKYEQYF	.	TRBV27
CASSPVTTGGEKLFF	TRBD1	TRBV9
CASSKEASSEQYF	.	TRBV21-1
CASSPNRQGATYEQYF	TRBD1	TRBV18
CASSLGQSGADTQYF	.	TRBV11-3
CASSLERNTEAFF	.	TRBV5-1
CAWSPDAGIGNTIYF	.	TRBV30
CASNGPGQGYSYEQFF	TRBD1	TRBV19
CASSAVGGLEAYEQYF	TRBD2	TRBV19
CASSVGAGFSGNTIYF	.	TRBV9
CASSIYRGGTYEQYF	.	TRBV7-2
CAIRDTGARSEQETQYF	TRBD1	TRBV10-3
CASSDMGGYTEAFF	.	TRBV2
CASGVRSWANVLTF	.	TRBV28
CSAPLTGAYTF	TRBD1	TRBV20-1
CSVESGMGQPQHF	.	TRBV29-1
CASSLGLGTYEQYF	.	TRBV5-6